These T cell receptor beta chains were read from a single sample in a study of T cell changes during pregnancy in multiple sclerosis. Measured with immunoSEQ multiplex PCR; TCRdb has only the in-frame clones, and not every one. The sample has roughly 32,000 clones; 90% are singletons. Sequences were derived from CD4+ T cells from peripheral blood mononuclear cells, sampled in the second trimester of pregnancy. The receptors were gathered from a female donor in good health, enrolled as a control in a pregnancy study. CDR3s include the opening cysteine and the closing phenylalanine or tryptophan. D genes are given only for firm matches. Not all rows give a size; the values are once, few, many and, for expanded clones, a class.

>TRBV6-1|.|TRBJ2-2|TRBD1|16
TGTGCCAGCAGTGCCACAGGGGGCGCGGACACCGGGGAGCTGTTTTTT
CASSATGGADTGELFF
>TRBV6-5|.|TRBJ2-7|TRBD2|14
TGTGCCAGCCACTCTAGCGGGGGGGCCCACGAGCAGTACTTC
CASHSSGGAHEQYF
>TRBV9|.|TRBJ2-3|.|16
TGTGCCAGCAGCGCTGTCCCGGTAGCGGGCACAGATACGCAGTATTTT
CASSAVPVAGTDTQYF
>TRBV30|.|TRBJ2-7|TRBD1|14
TGTGCCTGGAGTTACCCGGGACAGGTTTCCGAGCAGTACTTC
CAWSYPGQVSEQYF
>TRBV7-9|few|TRBJ1-2|TRBD1|15
TGTGCCAGCAGCTCCCGACAGGGTGACAACTATGGCTACACCTTC
CASSSRQGDNYGYTF
>TRBV10-3|.|TRBJ2-7|.|13
TGTGCCATCAGTGAGTCAGCCTCCTTTGAGCAGTACTTC
CAISESASFEQYF
>TRBV6-1|.|TRBJ1-2|TRBD1|13
TGTGCCAGCAGTGATGGACAGGTTGCTGGCTACACCTTC
CASSDGQVAGYTF
>TRBV27|.|TRBJ2-2|.|12
TGTGCCAGCAGTCTCCCTCGCGGGGAGCTGTTTTTT
CASSLPRGELFF
>TRBV7-7|.|TRBJ2-1|.|15
TGTGCCAGCAGCTTATCCGGGAGTTCGTCAAATGAGCAGTTCTTC
CASSLSGSSSNEQFF
>TRBV15|.|TRBJ2-7|.|12
TGTGCCACCAGCAGAGATTACAAGCGCCGCGCCTTC
CATSRDYKRRAF
>TRBV27|.|TRBJ1-5|TRBD1|14
TGTGCCAGCAGCAGGGACAGGGGCAATCAGCCCCAGCATTTT
CASSRDRGNQPQHF
>TRBV9|.|TRBJ1-1|.|14
TGTGCCAGCAGCGTAGCTGCGGACTTTCAAGTGGCTTTCTTT
CASSVAADFQVAFF
>TRBV19|.|TRBJ1-3|TRBD1|14
TGTGCCAGTAGTATAAGGGGGCCAGGAAACACCATATATTTT
CASSIRGPGNTIYF
>TRBV19|.|TRBJ2-3|TRBD2|18
TGTGCCAGTAGTATAGATGGCCGGCTAGCGGGAGCTCGGGATACGCAGTATTTT
CASSIDGRLAGARDTQYF
>TRBV9|.|TRBJ1-1|.|14
TGTGCCAGCAGCGGAACGACAGCTAACACTGAAGCTTTCTTT
CASSGTTANTEAFF
>TRBV10-1|.|TRBJ2-3|TRBD2|15
TGCGCCAGCACTCTAGCGGGTAAAGGAACAGATACGCAGTATTTT
CASTLAGKGTDTQYF
>TRBV11-3|.|TRBJ2-7|.|16
TGTGCCAGCAGCTTAAGCCTCGGGACATCATCCTACGAGCAGTACTTC
CASSLSLGTSSYEQYF
>TRBV10-3|.|TRBJ2-7|TRBD2|14
TGTGCCATCAGCCGACTAGCGGGAGACAACGAGCAGTACTTC
CAISRLAGDNEQYF
>TRBV7-2|.|TRBJ1-3|.|16
TGTGCCAGCAGCTTAGTTCTACCACCGTCTGGAAACACCATATATTTT
CASSLVLPPSGNTIYF
>TRBV7-6|.|TRBJ2-7|TRBD1|13
TGTGCCAGCAGCTACGACAGGGGAACCGAGCAGTACTTC
CASSYDRGTEQYF
>TRBV27|once|TRBJ1-1|.|12
TGTGCCACCCGCGGCATGAACACTGAAGCTTTCTTT
CATRGMNTEAFF
>TRBV6-4|.|TRBJ2-1|.|13
TGTGCCAGCAGTGCGACTAGTCGGAATGAGCAGTTCTTC
CASSATSRNEQFF
>TRBV19|once|TRBJ2-3|TRBD1|14
TGTGCCAGTACCCCGACAGGGAGCACAGATACGCAGTATTTT
CASTPTGSTDTQYF
>TRBV7-2|.|TRBJ1-1|.|15
TGTGCCAGCAGCTTAGGAGGGCGGGGGAACACTGAAGCTTTCTTT
CASSLGGRGNTEAFF
>TRBV2|.|TRBJ2-3|TRBD2|16
TGTGCCAGTCCCGATCTACTAGCGTCGCGAACAGATACGCAGTATTTT
CASPDLLASRTDTQYF
>TRBV19|.|TRBJ1-2|.|13
TGTGCCAGTAGTAAGGACAGCTTCTATGGCTACACCTTC
CASSKDSFYGYTF
>TRBV14|.|TRBJ2-7|.|15
TGTGCCAGCAGCCAAGAACAGGCCAGCTCCTACGAGCAGTACTTC
CASSQEQASSYEQYF